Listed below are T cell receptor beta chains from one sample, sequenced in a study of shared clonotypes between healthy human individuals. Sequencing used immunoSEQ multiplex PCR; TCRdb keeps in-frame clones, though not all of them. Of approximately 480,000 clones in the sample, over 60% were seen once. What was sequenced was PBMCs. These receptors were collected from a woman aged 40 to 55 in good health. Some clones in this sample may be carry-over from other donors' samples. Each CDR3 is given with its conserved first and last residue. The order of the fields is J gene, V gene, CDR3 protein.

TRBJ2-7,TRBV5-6,CASSLGAEQYF
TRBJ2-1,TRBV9,CASSTIAGAYNEQFF
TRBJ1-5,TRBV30,CAWSVGRHSNQPQHF
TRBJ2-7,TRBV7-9,CASTIAGAREQYF
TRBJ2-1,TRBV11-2,CASSLPRASGRSNEQFF
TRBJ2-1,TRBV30,CAWSTERGWNEQFF
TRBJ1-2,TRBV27,CASSLRGYGGYTF
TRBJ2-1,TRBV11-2,CASSLATNNEQFF
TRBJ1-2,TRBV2,CASSEGQGGGYTF
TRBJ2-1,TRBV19,CATKVTTSVYNEQFF
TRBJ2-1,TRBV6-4,CASRRGLAGARFF
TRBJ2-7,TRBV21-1,CASSKGEREDSYEQYF
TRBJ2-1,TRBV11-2,CASSLFAQSYNEQFF
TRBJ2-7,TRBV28,CATIPQDSAFDEQYF
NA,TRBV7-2,CASSPEAGTSYEQYF
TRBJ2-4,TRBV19,CASRGLAKNIQYF
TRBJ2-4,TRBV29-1,CSVLGVQNIQYF
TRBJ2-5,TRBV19,CASSMLHPGQGEETQYF
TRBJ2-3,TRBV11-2,CASRRLAGGPHTQYF
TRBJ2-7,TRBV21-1,CASRDLTSGAQYF
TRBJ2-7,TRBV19,CASRQLDRDRGEQYF
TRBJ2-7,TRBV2,CASSERRGAAYEQYF
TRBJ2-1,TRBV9,CASSVGDRVFSYNEQFF
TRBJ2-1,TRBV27,CASSPGTSGSSYNEQFF
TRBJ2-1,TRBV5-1,CASSPTDNEQFF
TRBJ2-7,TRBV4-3,CASSQDWTGAFYEQYF
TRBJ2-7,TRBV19,CASSMGTTGPAYEQYF
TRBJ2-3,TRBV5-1,CASSSGTITDTQYF
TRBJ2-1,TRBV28,CASSFGRARPNYNEQFF
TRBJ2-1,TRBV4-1,CASSRTYMVAGYNEQFF
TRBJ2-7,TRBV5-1,CASSLDPDYEQYF
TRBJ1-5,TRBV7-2,CASSFRQGAQPQHF
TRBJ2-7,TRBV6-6,CASRRSYEQYF
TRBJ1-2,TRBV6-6,CASRPGQGDYGYTF
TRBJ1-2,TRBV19,CASTWSGENGYTF
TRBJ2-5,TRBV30,CAWSVLDRDYQETQYF
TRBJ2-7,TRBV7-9,CASSPWTATYEQYF
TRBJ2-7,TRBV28,CASSLIGAGAYEQYF
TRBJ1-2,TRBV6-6,CASSSRRTNNYGYTF
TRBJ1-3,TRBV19,CASSLRQGYSGNTIYF
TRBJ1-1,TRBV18,CASSQSGEGTEAFF
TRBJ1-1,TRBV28,CASLRGRTNTEAFF
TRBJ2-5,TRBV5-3,CARSPHNEREVETQYF
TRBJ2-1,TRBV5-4,CASSPGGGSEQFF
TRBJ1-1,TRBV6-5,CASSGGWGNTEAFF
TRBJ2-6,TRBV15,CATSRDPVSGANVLTF
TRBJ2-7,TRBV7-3,CASSPQGGDYEQYF
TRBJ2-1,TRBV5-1,CASSSPGQSYNEQFF
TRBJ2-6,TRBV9,CASNRPARANVLTF
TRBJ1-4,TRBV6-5,CASSYSHQFVEKLFF